This passage covers 18 T cell receptor beta chains from one sample sequenced in a study of T cell responses to AZD1222 COVID-19 vaccine. Some clones are missing from TCRdb's copy, which holds only in-frame ones; the method was immunoSEQ multiplex PCR. The profile covers more than 50,000 clones, with roughly 86% appearing a single time and approximately 2.4% taken by the ten largest. The sequencing used peripheral blood, collected 28 days after the second AZD1222 dose. The receptor source for this set is an adult who received the AZD1222 COVID-19 vaccine.

The rearrangement joins TRBV2 to TRBJ2-1; 10 bases map to TRBD2. Trimming took 4 bases from V and 8 from J; bases not matched to a gene: 14. The germline gives CDR1 SNHLY, CDR2 FYNNEI. The CDR3 spans 17 residues. The CDR3 is CASSVGAILAGIDEQFF. CDR3 nucleotides: TGTGCCAGCAGTGTGGGGGCGATACTAGCGGGAATCGATGAGCAGTTCTTC.

J is TRBJ2-7 and V is TRBV4-2; D is possibly TRBD1 (6 bases). This CDR3 has 18 amino acids. Germline V gives CDR1 LGHNA, CDR2 YNFKEQ. Trimming shortened V by 0 bases and J by 3 bases, and 21 bases separated the two germline ends. The CDR3 nucleotides are TGTGCCAGCAGCCAAGATGACCTTAATCTAGGGGGTCGCTACGAGCAGTACTTC. This gives the protein CASSQDDLNLGGRYEQYF.

The chain carries TRBV11-3 and TRBJ2-3; D is ambiguous. The V and J ends lost 0 bases and 2 bases respectively, with 3 bases between them. Per the germline V gene, CDR1 is SGHNT and CDR2 is YENEEA. The CDR3 runs to 13 residues. CDR3 in DNA: TGTGCCAGCAGCTTAGAAGTCACAGATACGCAGTATTTT. Encoded protein: CASSLEVTDTQYF. Full variable domain (remainder filled in from reference TRBV11-3 and TRBJ2-3): EAGVVQSPRYKIIEKKQPVAFWCNPISGHNTLYWYLQNLGQGPELLIRYENEEAVDDSQLPKDRFSAERLKGVDSTLKIQPAELGDSAVYLCASSLEVTDTQYFGPGTRLTVL.

This clone was detected only once. The rearrangement links TRBV24-1 to TRBJ2-1; 9 bases are a match to TRBD2. With V trimmed by 5 bases and J by 11 bases, 6 bases remained unmatched. Germline values: CDR1 KGHDR, CDR2 SFDVKD. This CDR3 contains 13 residues. The CDR3 region has the DNA TGTGCCACCAGTGCCGGGACTAGCCCGAAGCAGTTCTTC. It codes for CATSAGTSPKQFF.

This clone has a handful of counts. The rearrangement uses TRBV7-9 and TRBJ2-5; TRBD1 agrees at 9 bases. Germline trimming cut 5 bases from V and 2 bases from J; bases unmatched to any gene: 9. Germline V lookup: CDR1 SEHNR, CDR2 FQNEAQ (reference sequence). This CDR3 contains 16 residues. The CDR3 here is CASSDGQGPRQETQYF. CDR3 coding DNA: TGTGCCAGCAGCGACGGACAGGGGCCGCGACAAGAGACCCAGTACTTC.

The V gene is TRBV19, the J gene TRBJ1-5; 12 bases map to TRBD1. The CDR3 loop spans 16 amino acids. Germline V gene data show CDR1 as LNHDA and CDR2 as SQIVND (reference sequence). V lost 6 bases to trimming and J lost 6 bases; unmatched junction nucleotides: 9. CDR3 sequence reads: CASRNLGTGGTQPQHF. The CDR3 nucleotides read TGTGCCAGTAGAAACCTGGGGACAGGGGGCACTCAGCCCCAGCATTTT.

The rearrangement joins TRBV7-9 to TRBJ2-1, with a tentative D call TRBD2 (5 bases). V dropped 5 bases and J dropped 9 bases, with 20 bases sitting between them. CDR1 SEHNR and CDR2 FQNEAQ come from the germline V gene (reference sequence). The CDR3 loop spans 15 amino acids. The CDR3 region has the DNA TGTGCCAGCAGCGGGAGTGGGCTAGCTCAACTTGAGCAGTTCTTC. It yields the protein CASSGSGLAQLEQFF.

The chain employs TRBV5-1 and TRBJ2-1; 12 bases fit TRBD1. The CDR3 length is 14 residues. In germline, CDR1 is SGHRS, CDR2 YFSETQ. V gave up 3 bases and J gave up 8 bases; unmatched junction bases: 3. The chain's CDR3 is CASSSGTGGYEQFF. CDR3 sequence (DNA): TGCGCCAGCAGCTCCGGGACAGGGGGCTATGAGCAGTTCTTC.

The V and J genes are TRBV14 and TRBJ1-1; maybe TRBD1 (5 bases). Deletions cut 4 bases from V and 0 bases from J, with 12 bases between. The CDR3 runs to 15 residues. Per the germline V gene, CDR1 is SGHDN and CDR2 is FVKESK. CDR3 in amino acids: CASSRLGPMNTEAFF. The CDR3 DNA reads as TGTGCCAGCAGCCGCCTGGGGCCCATGAACACTGAAGCTTTCTTT.

This chain connects TRBV29-1 to TRBJ2-3; the D gene is possibly TRBD2 (7 bases). CDR3 size: 14 residues. Germline lookup yields CDR1 SQVTM and CDR2 ANQGSEA. With 5 bases removed from V and 4 bases from J, the gap between germline ends came to 16 bases. Written as DNA, the CDR3 is TGCAGCGTTTTGAGGGGGGGGACCTCAGATACGCAGTATTTT. Its translation: CSVLRGGTSDTQYF.

The V gene is TRBV30, the J gene TRBJ1-3; no reliable D call. This CDR3 has 11 amino acids. Between the trimmed V and J ends, which lost 8 bases and 6 bases, there was a span of 11 bases. CDR1 is GTSNPN and CDR2 is SVGIG in the germline V gene (reference sequence). The chain's CDR3 is CAATAVNTIYF. The CDR3 nucleotides read TGTGCCGCGACGGCGGTAAACACCATATATTTT. The full variable domain, in which reference TRBV30 and TRBJ1-3 provide the parts outside the CDR3, is SQTIHQWPATLVQPVGSPLSLECTVEGTSNPNLYWYRQAAGRGLQLLFYSVGIGQISSEVPQNLSASRPQDRQFILSSKKLLLSDSGFYLCAATAVNTIYFGEGSWLTVV.

The CDR3 region has the DNA TGCGCCAGCACTACCGGCGGGGACTACGAGCAGTACTTC. Translation gives CASTTGGDYEQYF. V is TRBV10-2 and J is TRBJ2-7; TRBD2 is a possible D gene (6 bases). This CDR3 region has 13 residues. Looked up from germline, CDR1 is WSHSY and CDR2 is SAAADI. V gave up 7 bases and J gave up 3 bases, with 13 bases separating them.

This clone occurred once. The rearrangement links TRBV5-6 to TRBJ1-2; 7 nucleotides align to TRBD1. The CDR3 consists of 14 residues. The germline gives CDR1 SGHDT, CDR2 YYEEEE. V trimming: 3 bases; J trimming: 3 bases; junction bases outside the gene matches: 5. The CDR3 reads CASSSPGGDYGYTF. The DNA for the CDR3 is TGTGCCAGCAGCTCCCCAGGGGGTGACTATGGCTACACCTTC.

The chain has TRBV3-1 (or the pseudogene TRBV3-2) and TRBJ1-1; D perhaps matches TRBD1 (5 bases). Trimming took off 3 bases at V and 11 bases at J, with 16 bases between the two ends. The CDR3 length is 13 residues. Germline values: CDR1 LGHDT, CDR2 YNNKEL (reference sequence). The CDR3 protein is CASSHPGGGTAFF. The CDR3 coding sequence is TGTGCCAGCAGCCACCCAGGCGGGGGAACGGCTTTCTTT.

The gene calls are TRBV4-2 and TRBJ2-3; TRBD2 might be the D (6 bases). The CDR3 is made up of 18 amino acids. Germline CDR1 and CDR2: LGHNA and YNFKEQ. Trimming removed 0 bases at V and 3 bases at J, with 19 bases between. The CDR3 sequence is CASSQDRGTGWRTDTQYF. Written as DNA, the CDR3 is TGTGCCAGCAGCCAAGATCGGGGGACGGGATGGAGAACAGATACGCAGTATTTT.

The rearrangement links TRBV30 to TRBJ2-7, with D unresolved. Germline values: CDR1 GTSNPN, CDR2 SVGIG (reference sequence). V lost 2 bases and J lost 3, with 14 bases in between. This CDR3 comprises 14 residues. Here the CDR3 DNA reads TGTGCCTGGAGTTCGACTCAGCAGTTCTACGAGCAGTACTTC. Translating gives CAWSSTQQFYEQYF. The complete variable domain, with remaining parts taken from reference TRBV30 and TRBJ2-7, reads SQTIHQWPATLVQPVGSPLSLECTVEGTSNPNLYWYRQAAGRGLQLLFYSVGIGQISSEVPQNLSASRPQDRQFILSSKKLLLSDSGFYLCAWSSTQQFYEQYFGPGTRLTVT.

This clone was detected once. The chain uses TRBV25-1 and TRBJ2-5; 7 nucleotides line up with TRBD2. CDR1 and CDR2 from the germline V gene are MGHDK and SYGVNS. The CDR3 is made up of 13 amino acids. The trim removed 8 bases at V and 4 bases at J, leaving 7 bases unmatched. CDR3 region: CASSSGIRETQYF. CDR3 coding DNA: TGTGCCAGCTCAAGCGGGATCCGAGAGACCCAGTACTTC.

The CDR3 coding sequence is TGTGCCAGCAGCCAAGATCTTAGGGGGTTAACCAAAAACATTCAGTACTTC. Translating it yields CASSQDLRGLTKNIQYF. J is TRBJ2-4 and V is TRBV3-1 (or the pseudogene TRBV3-2); D is possibly TRBD1 (6 bases). The CDR3 extends over 17 amino acids. CDR1 and CDR2 from the germline V gene are LGHDT and YNNKEL (reference sequence). The V gene lost 0 bases and the J gene lost 2 bases, with 14 bases spanning the gap.